The clone carrying this T cell receptor (beta chain) occurred a few times. Its antigen is as yet unknown. Other DNA sequences in this specimen translate into the identical CDR3. This entry belongs to a study of beta chain features in type 1 diabetes. At the level of the study: In all, 107,917,701 sorted cells from all samples were analyzed. Study-wide results and caveats: Patients with type 1 diabetes carried fewer insertions and had more deletions at their VDJ junctions. Moderate yet significant TCRB CDR3 shortening was seen in Type 1 diabetes patients in all four CD4+ subsets. TCRB repertoires of naive, central memory and Treg cells appeared more similar among patients than among healthy donors.

The isolated RNA, all of it, was reverse transcribed, so expressed TCRB transcripts were what got sequenced. Naive, central memory and regulatory T cell samples averaged about 3.3 million immunoSEQ reads each. This table comes from immunoSEQ multiplex PCR, and its TCRdb copy is limited to in-frame clones, with some not included. The repertoire holds 200,000 to 300,000 clones, about 11% seen once, with around 0.017% in the top ten. This CDR3 is built from 13 residues. Germline values: CDR1 SEHNR, CDR2 FQNEAQ (reference sequence). With 2 bases removed from V and 4 bases from J, the gap between germline ends came to 6 bases.

This chain joins TRBV7-9 and TRBJ1-5; D possibly corresponds to TRBD1 (6 bases). Sequencing was performed on naive CD4+ T cells from blood. This sequence originates from a man aged 25 to 45 with type 1 diabetes. The CDR3 DNA reads as TGTGCCAGCAGCTTACAGGGGAATCAGCCCCAGCATTTT. Residues: CASSLQGNQPQHF.